Listed below are T cell receptor beta chains from one sample, sequenced in a study of blood T cell repertoires in COVID-19. Some clones are missing from TCRdb's copy, which holds only in-frame ones; the method was immunoSEQ multiplex PCR. The data show about 210,000 clones, with more than 75% seen just once and about 4.3% held by the top ten. Sequencing input: PBMCs or T cells enriched from blood (not recorded which). These receptors came from a man in his thirties or forties with acute COVID-19. CDR3s include the opening cysteine and the closing phenylalanine or tryptophan. D genes are given only for firm matches. The size of a clone is reported for some rows only, either as once, few or many, or as a class for expanded clones.

v_gene,j_gene,d_gene,abundance,CDR3aa,CDR3nt
TRBV2,TRBJ1-1,TRBD1,once,CASSGQGITEAFF,TGTGCCAGCAGTGGACAGGGGATTACTGAAGCTTTCTTT
TRBV13,TRBJ2-3,TRBD2,.,CASSQEASGGQHTSTDTQYF,TGTGCCAGCAGCCAAGAAGCTAGCGGGGGGCAACATACTAGCACAGATACGCAGTATTTT
TRBV3-1/TRBV3-2,TRBJ1-2,.,.,CASSTTGFYGYTF,TGTGCCAGCAGTACAACAGGGTTCTATGGCTACACCTTC
TRBV6-5,TRBJ1-6,.,.,CASSYSQGKESPLHF,TGTGCCAGCAGTTACTCGCAGGGGAAGGAATCACCCCTCCACTTT
TRBV14,TRBJ1-1,.,.,CASSSGWNTEAFF,TGTGCCAGCAGCTCAGGGTGGAACACTGAAGCTTTCTTT
TRBV5-4,TRBJ1-1,.,.,CASSWGEGTEAFF,TGTGCCAGCAGCTGGGGGGAGGGCACTGAAGCTTTCTTT
TRBV19,TRBJ1-1,.,.,CASSVEAGRWEAFF,TGTGCCAGTAGCGTCGAGGCTGGTCGCTGGGAAGCTTTCTTT
TRBV12-3/TRBV12-4,TRBJ1-4,TRBD1,few,CASSPGQGKLFF,TGTGCCAGCAGCCCCGGACAGGGTAAACTGTTTTTT
TRBV6-5,TRBJ1-2,.,.,CASRQMLDSLYGYTF,TGTGCCAGCAGGCAAATGCTCGACAGCCTCTATGGCTACACCTTC
TRBV2,TRBJ2-5,.,few,CASSEYGLLGQETQYF,TGTGCCAGCAGTGAATACGGACTCCTCGGCCAAGAGACCCAGTACTTC
TRBV5-4,TRBJ1-1,TRBD1,.,CASSLQGMGTEAFF,TGTGCCAGCAGCTTACAGGGGATGGGGACTGAAGCTTTCTTT
TRBV19,TRBJ1-3,.,few,CASITAVRSGNTIYF,TGTGCCAGTATTACGGCGGTTCGCTCTGGAAACACCATATATTTT
TRBV19,TRBJ1-2,.,.,CASSPLDTANYGYTF,TGTGCCAGTAGTCCATTGGACACTGCTAACTATGGCTACACCTTC
TRBV7-9,TRBJ1-1,.,few,CASSLQHVGSAEAFF,TGTGCCAGCAGCTTACAGCACGTGGGCTCGGCTGAAGCTTTCTTT
TRBV6-5,TRBJ2-5,.,.,CASRRQASLETQYF,TGTGCCAGCAGAAGACAGGCCTCCTTAGAGACCCAGTACTTC
TRBV27,TRBJ2-7,TRBD2,once,CASSVLAGARDEQYF,TGTGCCAGCAGTGTGCTAGCGGGGGCCCGGGACGAGCAGTACTTC
TRBV6-1,TRBJ1-1,.,.,CASSEDVKGVVRAEAFF,TGTGCCAGCAGTGAAGATGTGAAGGGAGTGGTCAGAGCTGAAGCTTTCTTT
TRBV5-1,TRBJ2-5,TRBD2,.,CASSPGGGQETQYF,TGCGCCAGCAGCCCTGGGGGGGGTCAGGAGACCCAGTACTTC
TRBV6-5,TRBJ1-3,.,once,CASTRATGNTIYF,TGTGCCAGCACCCGCGCTACGGGAAACACCATATATTTT
TRBV7-9,TRBJ1-2,.,.,CASSSLEGARYTF,TGTGCCAGCAGCTCCTTGGAGGGAGCAAGATACACCTTC
TRBV19,TRBJ1-1,.,many,CASSITGNTEAFF,TGTGCCAGTAGTATTACAGGGAACACTGAAGCTTTCTTT
TRBV7-6,TRBJ2-7,.,.,CASSLTRGGEQYF,TGTGCCAGCAGCTTGACGCGGGGCGGGGAGCAGTACTTC
TRBV5-4,TRBJ2-3,TRBD2,.,CASSRKPPAGGGTDTQYF,TGTGCCAGCAGCCGAAAGCCCCCAGCGGGGGGCGGCACAGATACGCAGTATTTT
TRBV4-2,TRBJ1-1,.,few,CASSQDQERGTEAFF,TGTGCCAGCAGCCAAGATCAAGAACGAGGGACTGAAGCTTTCTTT